This T cell receptor (beta chain) was recovered during a study of T-cell reconstitution after alpha-beta-depleted transplantation in children. CDR1 and CDR2 from the germline V gene are LGHNA and YSLEER. Trimming shortened V by 4 bases and J by 8 bases, and 12 bases separated the two germline ends. CDR3 length: 14 residues. Unique molecular identifiers were incorporated into the prepared TCRbeta library. TCRdb independently ran MiXCR on the PCR reads; one entry per CDR3 protein. This repertoire shows approximately 640,000 distinct CDR3 sequences, roughly 15% found once; its top ten account for approximately 1%.

The sequence derives from a human donor who donated a stem cell graft to a child with acute myeloid leukemia. V gene TRBV4-3 combines with J gene TRBJ1-6; D is possibly TRBD1 (6 bases). The sample here was PBMCs from the stem cell graft donor, taken from the stem cell graft. This chain's CDR3 is CASSPNRDHSPLHF. In nucleotides, the CDR3 is TGCGCCAGCAGCCCCAACAGGGATCATTCACCCCTCCACTTT.